This entry features one T cell receptor beta chain sequence. Its antigen remains unidentified. The data originate from a study of T-cell reconstitution after alpha-beta-depleted transplantation in children. Findings and caveats of the study: Fresh T-cell production supplied most of the T-cell counts and diversity seen one year after transplant. High day-60 TCRbeta diversity in some patients came from surviving recipient T cells and thymic progenitors. Reportedly, alpha-beta T cells present about two months post-transplant originated from several hundred expanded clones of graft origin.

TCRbeta library preparation incorporated unique molecular identifiers. TCRdb passed the PCR reads through MiXCR, listing each CDR3 protein once. The sample yields 800,000 to 1,000,000 distinct CDR3 sequences, under 30% seen once. The V end was cut by 5 bases, the J end by 4 bases, with 21 bases between. CDR3 length: 17 amino acids. Specimen: PBMCs, mostly from graft donor cells, collected 360 days after TCRalphabeta/CD19-depleted stem cell transplant. The chain uses TRBV12-3 or TRBV12-4 and TRBJ1-5, with TRBD1 as a possible D gene (5 bases). The sequence was obtained from a boy under three years old who had a stem cell transplant for SCID, so the T cells may come from the graft donor. The CDR3 DNA sequence: TGTGCCAGCAGTCCCGGAGACAGAGTCAGAGGGAATCAGCCCCAGCATTTT. Protein sequence: CASSPGDRVRGNQPQHF.